This T cell receptor beta chain was identified in a study of OX40 agonist ivuxolimab in advanced cancers. The overall study: The diagnoses of dose-escalation patients were hepatocellular carcinoma, melanoma, renal cell or head and neck cancer. General study findings and limits: Researchers did not establish what antigens the expanded peripheral T cells target.

Method: immunoSEQ multiplex PCR; TCRdb's copy keeps in-frame clones and lacks some. The sample records 35,000 to 50,000 clones, around 90% being singletons. Germline V gene sequence: CDR1 SGHVS, CDR2 FQNEAQ. Trimming cost V 6 bases and J 0 bases, with 18 bases left between them. This CDR3 has 16 amino acids. With respect to this clone: Antigen unknown.

Here the sequenced sample was CD4+ or CD8+ T cells sorted from blood, taken in a trial of the OX40 agonist ivuxolimab. J is TRBJ2-7 and V is TRBV7-8; no clear D gene. The sequence derives from an adult with an advanced solid tumor such as melanoma, head and neck, liver or kidney cancer. The CDR3 DNA reads as TGTGCCAGCAGTCTTTACACCGGCACCAACTCCTACGAGCAGTACTTC. Amino acid sequence: CASSLYTGTNSYEQYF.